These 28 T cell receptor beta chains were all obtained from the same sample, sequenced in a study of cytomegalovirus exposure and HLA in healthy donors. In the PCR, 60 Vbeta and 13 Jbeta primers were used. Sequencing used immunoSEQ multiplex PCR; TCRdb keeps in-frame clones, though not all of them. The sample gives fewer than 110,000 clones, 82% of which show up once; approximately 2.5% is in the top ten. Sequenced input: PBMCs. The receptors originated from a man aged 25-45 years in good health and CMV-seropositive.

The chain is built from TRBV6-5 and TRBJ1-6, with TRBD1 matching over 7 bases. Losses at the gene ends were 5 bases for V and 9 bases for J; bases not matched to a gene: 7. The CDR3 spans 14 residues. Looked up from germline, CDR1 is MNHEY and CDR2 is SVGAGI. DNA of the CDR3: TGTGCCAGCAGTCGACAGGGACCAAGTTCACCCCTCCACTTT. Translating gives CASSRQGPSSPLHF.

J is TRBJ2-3 and V is TRBV7-9; D unresolved. Between the trimmed V and J ends, which lost 0 bases and 3 bases, there was a span of 4 bases. Germline CDR1 and CDR2: SEHNR and FQNEAQ (reference sequence). The CDR3 length is 13 residues. CDR3 coding DNA: TGTGCCAGCAGCTTAGCGAGAACAGATACGCAGTATTTT. Protein: CASSLARTDTQYF.

V and J are TRBV19 and TRBJ2-7; 9 bases fit TRBD1. The CDR3 spans 15 residues. Germline CDR1 LNHDA, CDR2 SQIVND (reference sequence). Germline trimming cut 1 base from V and 2 bases from J; bases unmatched to any gene: 3. Here the CDR3 DNA reads TGTGCCAGTAGTATAGCAGGGACAGGGACCTACGAGCAGTACTTC. As protein: CASSIAGTGTYEQYF.

The gene calls are TRBV5-1 and TRBJ2-5, with D maybe TRBD2 (7 bases). Gene TRBJ2-7 matches the end of the DNA better, so the J call may be wrong. Germline V gene sequence: CDR1 SGHRS, CDR2 YFSETQ. This CDR3 comprises 14 residues. The DNA for the CDR3 is TGCGCCAGCAGCTTCAACGGGGGGCGGGGCGAGCAGTACTTC. This sequence encodes CASSFNGGRGEQYF.

J is TRBJ2-3 and V is TRBV5-3, with D possibly matching TRBD1 (5 bases). TRBV5-3 qualifies as an ORF whose function is uncertain. The CDR3 runs to 13 residues. V shed 7 bases and J shed 4 bases, with 13 bases lying between them. The CDR3 sequence: CARCKGLADTQYF. DNA of the CDR3: TGTGCCAGATGTAAGGGGCTGGCAGATACGCAGTATTTT.

The chain carries TRBV5-5 and TRBJ1-4; a weak D match, TRBD1 (6 bases). Deletions cut 4 bases from V and 8 bases from J, with 9 bases between. The germline V gene encodes CDR1 SGHKS and CDR2 YYEKEE (reference sequence). This CDR3 contains 12 residues. The CDR3 DNA reads TGTGCCAGCAGCGAGACAGGCGAAAAACTGTTTTTT. Protein product: CASSETGEKLFF.

The CDR3 sequence: CASSLFASSGGTYEQYF. CDR3 DNA sequence: TGCGCCAGCAGCTTGTTCGCGTCTAGCGGGGGGACCTACGAGCAGTACTTC. The chain combines TRBV5-1 with TRBJ2-7, with 11 bases fitting TRBD2. The CDR3 is 17 residues long. J was trimmed by 2 bases and V by 1 base; bases with no gene match: 8. CDR1 is SGHRS and CDR2 is YFSETQ in the germline V gene.

V is TRBV5-5 and J is TRBJ2-1; a possible D gene is TRBD2 (5 bases). Looked up from germline, CDR1 is SGHKS and CDR2 is YYEKEE (reference sequence). Trimming removed 4 bases at V and 10 bases at J, with 18 bases between. CDR3 size: 14 residues. CDR3 coding DNA: TGTGCCAGCAGCCGCCGGGCTAGCCCGACGGAGCAGTTCTTC. Protein sequence: CASSRRASPTEQFF.

The DNA for the CDR3 is TGTGCCAGCAAGCGGATGAACACTGAAGCTTTCTTT. Translated: CASKRMNTEAFF. The chain uses TRBV11-2 and TRBJ1-1; D is undetermined. V was trimmed by 7 bases and J by 0 bases, leaving 6 bases between them. The CDR3 covers 12 residues. CDR1 and CDR2 from the germline V gene are SGHAT and FQNNGV. Based on the CDR3 plus reference TRBV11-2 and TRBJ1-1, the full variable domain is EAGVAQSPRYKIIEKRQSVAFWCNPISGHATLYWYQQILGQGPKLLIQFQNNGVVDDSQLPKDRFSAERLKGVDSTLKIQPAKLEDSAVYLCASKRMNTEAFFGQGTRLTVV.

V usage is TRBV19 and J usage is TRBJ1-4; no reliable D call. Germline V gene data show CDR1 as LNHDA and CDR2 as SQIVND (reference sequence). This CDR3 contains 11 residues. Trimming removed 4 bases at V and 10 bases at J, with 7 bases between. This CDR3 is CASSNRGKLFF. The DNA for the CDR3 is TGTGCCAGTAGTAACCGAGGAAAACTGTTTTTT.

This clone occurred once. The CDR3 reads CAITPGQALGTEAFF. The DNA of the CDR3 is TGTGCCATCACACCGGGACAAGCCTTGGGGACTGAAGCTTTCTTT. The gene calls are TRBV10-3 and TRBJ1-1, with a tentative D call TRBD1 (6 bases). Trimming stripped 7 bases from V and 5 bases from J, with 20 bases between. The CDR3 runs 15 residues. Germline values: CDR1 ENHRY, CDR2 SYGVKD.

The rearrangement joins TRBV5-1 to TRBJ2-1, with 8 nucleotides matching TRBD1. Trimming removed 2 bases from V and 12 bases from J; junction bases left unmatched: 10. Per the germline V gene, CDR1 is SGHRS and CDR2 is YFSETQ. The CDR3 spans 14 residues. CDR3 in amino acids: CASSFAPGGVWQFF. In DNA form, the CDR3 reads TGCGCCAGCAGCTTTGCCCCAGGGGGCGTTTGGCAGTTCTTC.

The V call is TRBV6-5, the J call TRBJ1-5; TRBD1 agrees at 9 bases. The V and J ends lost 5 bases and 5 bases, in that order; junction bases with no gene match: 4. The CDR3 sequence is 14 residues long. CDR1 and CDR2 from the germline V gene are MNHEY and SVGAGI. The CDR3 sequence is CASSQDRGYQPQHF. The CDR3 coding sequence is TGTGCCAGCAGTCAGGACAGGGGTTATCAGCCCCAGCATTTT.

This clone was observed a handful of times. Here the CDR3 reads CASQFVQNQPQHF. DNA for the CDR3: TGTGCCAGCCAATTCGTGCAGAATCAGCCCCAGCATTTT. The rearrangement uses TRBV18 and TRBJ1-5; D is unclear. The CDR3 runs 13 residues. V was clipped by 8 bases and J by 4 bases, with 12 bases between them. Germline CDR1 is KGHSH and CDR2 is LQKENI.

The chain carries TRBV19 and TRBJ2-5; 9 bases fit TRBD2. The CDR3 sequence is 14 residues long. The junction had 3 bases not matched to a gene; V was cut back by 3 bases and J by 4 bases. Germline CDR1 is LNHDA and CDR2 is SQIVND (reference sequence). CDR3 sequence reads: CASSMIAGAETQYF. CDR3 bases: TGTGCCAGTAGTATGATAGCGGGGGCAGAGACCCAGTACTTC.

The chain recombines TRBV2 with TRBJ1-4; D call uncertain. The CDR3 covers 14 residues. Germline V gene lookup returns CDR1 SNHLY and CDR2 FYNNEI. Deletions cut 5 bases from V and 0 bases from J, with 7 bases between. CDR3 residues: CASSRSATNEKLFF. The DNA for the CDR3 is TGTGCCAGCAGTCGGAGTGCAACTAATGAAAAACTGTTTTTT.

This clone was counted a few times. V usage is TRBV15 and J usage is TRBJ1-5, with 7 nucleotides matching TRBD1. The V gene end was trimmed by 5 bases and the J gene end by 2 bases; junction bases not matched to a gene: 12. Germline V gives CDR1 LNHNV, CDR2 YYDKDF (reference sequence). This CDR3 contains 17 residues. The CDR3 loop reads CATSLTGISRGNQPQHF. The CDR3 nucleotides read TGTGCCACCAGCCTGACAGGGATATCAAGGGGCAATCAGCCCCAGCATTTT.

The rearrangement links TRBV27 to TRBJ2-1, with 8 positions matching TRBD1. After removal of 5 bases from V and 8 bases from J, the junction contained 14 bases not matched to a gene. The CDR3 is 16 residues long. Germline loops: CDR1 MNHEY, CDR2 SMNVEV (reference sequence). The CDR3 DNA is TGTGCCAGCAGTGCCAGCAGGGGGCCTTCTCGATATGAGCAGTTCTTC. Translation gives CASSASRGPSRYEQFF.

This rearrangement joins TRBV7-7 to TRBJ2-2; TRBD2 agrees at 8 bases. The V gene's germline CDR1 is SSHAT and CDR2 FNYEAQ (reference sequence). With V trimmed by 2 bases and J by 5 bases, 7 bases remained unmatched. The CDR3 runs to 16 residues. CDR3 amino acids: CASSLLVAGTTGELFF. The DNA of the CDR3 is TGTGCCAGCAGCTTATTGGTAGCGGGGACGACCGGGGAGCTGTTTTTT.

The chain combines TRBV6-1 with TRBJ2-3, with 10 bases that match TRBD2. J gave up 5 bases and V 2 bases, and 4 bases lay outside the gene matches. CDR1 MNHNS and CDR2 SASEGT come from the germline V gene. This CDR3 comprises 15 residues. Written as DNA, the CDR3 is TGTGCCAGCAGTGAAATAGCGGGGGGTATAGATACGCAGTATTTT. It specifies CASSEIAGGIDTQYF.

J is TRBJ1-5 and V is TRBV19; D unresolved. Germline CDR1 is LNHDA and CDR2 is SQIVND (reference sequence). V lost 4 bases and J 1 base, leaving 5 bases between the germline ends. The CDR3 is 13 residues long. The CDR3 bases are TGTGCCAGTAGTACAGTAAGCAATCAGCCCCAGCATTTT. It specifies CASSTVSNQPQHF. Combining the CDR3 with reference TRBV19 and TRBJ1-5 gives the whole variable domain DGGITQSPKYLFRKEGQNVTLSCEQNLNHDAMYWYRQDPGQGLRLIYYSQIVNDFQKGDIAEGYSVSREKKESFPLTVTSAQKNPTAFYLCASSTVSNQPQHFGDGTRLSIL.

The chain links TRBV6-5 to TRBJ1-6; 7 bases are shared with TRBD1. The CDR3 is 15 residues long. After removal of 0 bases from V and 9 bases from J, the junction contained 5 bases not matched to a gene. Germline CDR1 is MNHEY and CDR2 is SVGAGI. CDR3 protein: CASSYSRGGPSPLHF. As DNA, the CDR3 is TGTGCCAGCAGTTACTCGAGAGGGGGCCCTTCACCCCTCCACTTT.

V is TRBV2 and J is TRBJ2-7; D is perhaps TRBD1 (5 bases). Trimming left V 5 bases short and J 5 bases short, with 13 bases between. Per the germline V gene, CDR1 is SNHLY and CDR2 is FYNNEI. The CDR3 extends over 13 amino acids. DNA of the CDR3: TGTGCCAGCAGTCCCCCAGGGTCGGACGAGCAGTACTTC. Translated: CASSPPGSDEQYF.

The chain employs TRBV18 and TRBJ1-1, with TRBD1 matching 8 bases. The V gene end was trimmed by 1 base and the J gene end by 2 bases; junction bases not matched to a gene: 6. Germline CDR1 and CDR2: KGHSH and LQKENI. CDR3 length: 16 residues. The CDR3 is CASSPLDRGSNTEAFF. In nucleotides, the CDR3 is TGTGCCAGCTCACCACTTGACAGGGGAAGTAACACTGAAGCTTTCTTT.

The chain uses TRBV9 and TRBJ1-2; D gene unclear. The CDR3 loop spans 14 amino acids. Germline V gene sequence: CDR1 SGDLS, CDR2 YYNGEE. V was pared by 0 bases and J by 2 bases, with 8 bases between. The CDR3 loop reads CASSVGQWNYGYTF. CDR3 nucleotide sequence: TGTGCCAGCAGCGTAGGACAATGGAACTATGGCTACACCTTC.

CDR3 region: CASSLLGHTSNQPQHF. CDR3 DNA: TGTGCCAGCAGTTTACTAGGACACACTAGCAATCAGCCCCAGCATTTT. This chain uses TRBV27 with TRBJ1-5; a possible D gene is TRBD1 (5 bases). The V and J ends lost 2 bases and 0 bases respectively, with 11 bases between them. The V gene's germline CDR1 is MNHEY and CDR2 SMNVEV (reference sequence). The CDR3 is 16 amino acids.

This clone has a single count. The chain combines TRBV7-9 with TRBJ1-2, with D hard to call. The CDR3 consists of 16 residues. From germline, CDR1 is SEHNR and CDR2 FQNEAQ (reference sequence). CDR3 sequence (DNA): TGTTCCACCACTATTGCAAGCGAAAGATTCAACTATGGCTACACCTTC. Protein: CSTTIASERFNYGYTF.

The V call is TRBV6-1, the J call TRBJ1-3, with D perhaps TRBD1 (6 bases). The CDR3 runs to 17 residues. Germline values: CDR1 MNHNS, CDR2 SASEGT. Trimming took off 2 bases at V and 5 bases at J, with 19 bases between the two ends. This CDR3 reads CASSENGLGANRNTIYF. In DNA form, the CDR3 reads TGTGCCAGCAGTGAAAACGGGTTGGGGGCGAATCGAAACACCATATATTTT.